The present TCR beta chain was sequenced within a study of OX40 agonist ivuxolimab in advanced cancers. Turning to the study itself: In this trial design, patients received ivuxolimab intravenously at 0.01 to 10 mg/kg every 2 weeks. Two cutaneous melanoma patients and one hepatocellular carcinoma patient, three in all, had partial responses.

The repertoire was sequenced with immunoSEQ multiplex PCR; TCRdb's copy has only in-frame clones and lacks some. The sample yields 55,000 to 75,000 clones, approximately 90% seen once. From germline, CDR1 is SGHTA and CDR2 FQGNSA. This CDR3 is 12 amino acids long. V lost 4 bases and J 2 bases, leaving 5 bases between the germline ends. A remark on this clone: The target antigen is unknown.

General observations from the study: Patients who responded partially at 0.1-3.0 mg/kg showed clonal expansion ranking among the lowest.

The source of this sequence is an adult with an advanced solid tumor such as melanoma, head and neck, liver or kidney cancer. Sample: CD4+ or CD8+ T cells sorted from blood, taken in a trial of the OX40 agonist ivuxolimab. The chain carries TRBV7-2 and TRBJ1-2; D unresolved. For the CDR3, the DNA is TGTGCCAGCAGCTGGCGGAACTATGGCTACACCTTC. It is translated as CASSWRNYGYTF.